One and the same sample provided the 5 T cell receptor beta chains below, sequenced in a study of shared clonotypes between healthy human individuals. Terminally differentiated effector memory CD45RA+ cells were excluded by CCR7 positive selection of CD45RO-negative cells. Data came from immunoSEQ multiplex PCR; TCRdb stores just in-frame clones and leaves some out. The repertoire holds about 700,000 clones, with about 91% as singletons. The specimen was naive CD8+ T cells sorted from blood. Receptors originate from a man aged 25 to 40 in good health.

The chain combines TRBV7-9 with TRBJ2-3; D gene unclear. Germline CDR1 SEHNR, CDR2 FQNEAQ (reference sequence). V dropped 6 bases and J dropped 1 base, with 5 bases sitting between them. The CDR3 totals 12 residues. The CDR3 DNA reads as TGTGCCAGCAGTACTGGCACAGATACGCAGTATTTT. Its protein product is CASSTGTDTQYF.

The J gene is TRBJ2-7, the V gene TRBV28; D perhaps matches TRBD2 (5 bases). Germline CDR1 and CDR2: MDHEN and SYDVKM. The CDR3 loop spans 13 amino acids. The V end lost 6 bases, the J end lost 7 bases, and 16 bases lay between the germline ends. As DNA, the CDR3 is TGTGCCAGCAGACGGGAAATAGCTCGGGAGCAGTACTTC. Protein: CASRREIAREQYF.

V usage is TRBV11-2 and J usage is TRBJ2-7; 8 bases are shared with TRBD1. V lost 5 bases, J lost 2 bases, and 2 bases stayed unmatched. Germline CDR1 and CDR2: SGHAT and FQNNGV. The CDR3 has 13 amino acids. CDR3 DNA: TGTGCCAGCAGCGTGGGACAGGCCTACGAGCAGTACTTC. Translated, it gives CASSVGQAYEQYF.

The chain joins TRBV7-9 to TRBJ2-5, with D possibly being TRBD1 (5 bases). Trimming took 2 bases from V and 5 from J, leaving 15 bases between them. This CDR3 is 15 amino acids long. Germline V gene sequence: CDR1 SEHNR, CDR2 FQNEAQ (reference sequence). CDR3 sequence reads: CASSLLGQGAETQYF. The CDR3 DNA follows: TGTGCCAGCAGCTTATTAGGGCAGGGCGCGGAGACCCAGTACTTC.

The genes are TRBV9 and TRBJ2-1; the D call may be TRBD1 or TRBD2 (5 bases each). With 3 bases removed from V and 0 bases from J, the gap between germline ends came to 13 bases. The germline V gene has CDR1 SGDLS and CDR2 YYNGEE. The CDR3 runs to 16 residues. The CDR3 nucleotides are TGTGCCAGCAGCGCCGATGAGGGGAGCTCCTACAATGAGCAGTTCTTC. This codes for CASSADEGSSYNEQFF.